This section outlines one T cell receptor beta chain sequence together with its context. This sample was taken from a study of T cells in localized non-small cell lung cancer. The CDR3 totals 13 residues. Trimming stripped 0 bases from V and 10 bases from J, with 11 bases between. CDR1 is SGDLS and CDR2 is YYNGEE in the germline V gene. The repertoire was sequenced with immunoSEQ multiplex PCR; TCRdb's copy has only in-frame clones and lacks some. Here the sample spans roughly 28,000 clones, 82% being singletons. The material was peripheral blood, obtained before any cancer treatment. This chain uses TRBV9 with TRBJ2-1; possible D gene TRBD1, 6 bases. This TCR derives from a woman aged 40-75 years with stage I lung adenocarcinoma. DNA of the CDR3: TGTGCCAGCAGCGTAGACATCACAGGGGAGCAGTTCTTC. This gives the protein CASSVDITGEQFF.